This section outlines one T cell receptor (beta chain) sequence together with its context. The antigen remains undetermined. CDR1 SGHVS and CDR2 FQNEAQ come from the germline V gene. Trimming cost V 5 bases and J 0 bases; bases outside gene matches: 6. The CDR3 runs to 16 residues. The sample comes from a study of T cells in Graves' hyperthyroidism and ophthalmopathy. Background on the study: Peripheral blood was taken when the disease was first diagnosed, before any treatment began. Regarding the study as a whole: Ophthalmopathy and stable hyperthyroidism were separated by a 13 V-J model.

Cells are PBMCs isolated from around 9.4 ml of fresh blood. RNA transcripts gave rise to amplified TCR beta CDR3 regions. A set of HTBI primers served as the primers for a first-round RT-PCR of the TCR CDR3. Via MiXCR, TCRdb re-called the multiplex PCR reads, giving one row per CDR3 protein. The sample consists of hundreds of thousands of distinct CDR3 sequences, about 38% of them appearing once. V gene TRBV7-8 combines with J gene TRBJ2-7, with 11 bases fitting TRBD2. The origin of this receptor is a man between 18 and 35 years old with Graves' hyperthyroidism. Sequenced: blood. CDR3 sequence: CASSAATSGGSYEQYF. The CDR3 DNA follows: TGTGCCAGCAGCGCAGCTACTAGCGGGGGCTCCTACGAGCAGTACTTC. The variable domain in full, completed from reference TRBV7-8 and TRBJ2-7, reads GAGVSQSPRYKVAKRGQDVALRCDPISGHVSLFWYQQALGQGPEFLTYFQNEAQLDKSGLPSDRFFAERPEGSVSTLKIQRTQQEDSAVYLCASSAATSGGSYEQYFGPGTRLTVT.